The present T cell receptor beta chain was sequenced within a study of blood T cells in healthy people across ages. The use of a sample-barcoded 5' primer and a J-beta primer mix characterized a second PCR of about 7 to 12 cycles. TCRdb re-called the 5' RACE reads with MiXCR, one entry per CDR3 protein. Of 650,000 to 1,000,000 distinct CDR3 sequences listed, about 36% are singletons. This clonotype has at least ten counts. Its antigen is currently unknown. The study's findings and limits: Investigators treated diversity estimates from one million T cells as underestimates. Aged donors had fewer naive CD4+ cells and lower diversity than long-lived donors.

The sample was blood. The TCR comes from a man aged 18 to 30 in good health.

This CDR3 reads CASSQKQGTEETQYF. DNA for the CDR3: TGTGCCAGCAGCCAAAAACAGGGGACTGAGGAGACCCAGTACTTC. V is TRBV4-2 and J is TRBJ2-5, with a possible D match to TRBD1 (7 bases). The germline V and J ends were trimmed by 2 bases and 5 bases, with 15 bases remaining between them. CDR3 length: 15 amino acids. Germline assignment: CDR1 LGHNA and CDR2 YNFKEQ.